The next 19 T cell receptor beta chains were all read from a single sample in a study of vaccination and CD4 T cells after COVID-19. Specified treatment: roughly 10-day PBMC culture with coronavirus spike peptide pools or control peptides (ViraFEST assay). These receptors' antigens are unknown. The Oncomine TCR Beta short-read assay sequenced DNA from cultured CD4+ T cells. Each CDR3 protein gets one entry after TCRdb re-called the PCR reads with MiXCR. The sample consists of around 15,000 distinct CDR3 sequences, about 40% of them appearing once. The specimen was CD4+ T cells from blood, cultured in vitro. These receptors all stem from a human donor who had recovered from COVID-19.

This clonotype has only a few counts. The chain couples TRBV2 to TRBJ2-3; D is unresolved. Trimming took 6 bases from V and 0 from J, leaving 7 bases between them. Per germline, CDR1 SNHLY and CDR2 FYNNEI. CDR3 size: 13 residues. In DNA form, the CDR3 reads TGTGCCAGCAGGGTGTCTAGCACAGATACGCAGTATTTT. Translated: CASRVSSTDTQYF. The full variable domain, its missing parts supplied by reference TRBV2 and TRBJ2-3, is EPEVTQTPSHQVTQMGQEVILRCVPISNHLYFYWYRQILGQKVEFLVSFYNNEISEKSEIFDDQFSVERPDGSNFTLKIRSTKLEDSAMYFCASRVSSTDTQYFGPGTRLTVL.

The chain links TRBV19 to TRBJ2-5; no definite D call. The CDR3 length is 13 residues. The V gene lost 9 bases and the J gene lost 1 base, with 12 bases spanning the gap. Germline V gene lookup returns CDR1 LNHDA and CDR2 SQIVND (reference sequence). CDR3 nucleotides: TGTGCCAGCGCGAGGAGTAGCCAAGAGACCCAGTACTTC. The encoded protein is CASARSSQETQYF.

The genes are TRBV6-2 or TRBV6-3 and TRBJ2-2; D uncertain. Germline CDR1 is MNHEY and CDR2 is SVGEGT. The V and J ends lost 6 bases and 1 base respectively, with 9 bases between them. The length of the CDR3 is 14 residues. CDR3 in amino acids: CASSLNRNTGELFF. The CDR3 nucleotides are TGTGCCAGCAGCCTAAATAGGAACACCGGGGAGCTGTTTTTT.

This chain uses TRBV30 with TRBJ2-1, with TRBD2 matching over 8 bases. The germline CDR1 and CDR2 sequences are GTSNPN and SVGIG (reference sequence). This CDR3 has 13 residues. V lost 2 bases, J lost 8 bases, and 5 bases stayed unmatched. CDR3 region: CAWSRTSWDEQFF. The CDR3 DNA sequence: TGTGCCTGGAGTAGGACTAGCTGGGATGAGCAGTTCTTC.

This chain links TRBV11-3 with TRBJ2-5; no definite D call. V lost 5 bases to trimming and J lost 0 bases, with 10 bases between them. There are 14 residues in the CDR3. The germline CDR1 and CDR2 sequences are SGHNT and YENEEA. CDR3 sequence (DNA): TGTGCCAGCAGCCCTCCCGATAACCAAGAGACCCAGTACTTC. It yields the protein CASSPPDNQETQYF.

A note on this clonotype: Relative to the germline gene, one junction end is altered; a read error may explain this. This chain uses TRBV2 with TRBJ1-5; tentatively, D is TRBD1 (6 bases). The germline gives CDR1 SNHLY, CDR2 FYNNEI. This CDR3 comprises 13 residues. The chain's CDR3 is CAGSVEGDQPQHF. The DNA of the CDR3 is TGTGCCGGCAGTGTAGAGGGGGACCAGCCCCAGCATTTT.

This chain connects TRBV20-1 to TRBJ1-6; a weak D match, TRBD1 (5 bases). V lost 5 bases and J 5 bases, leaving 13 bases between the germline ends. The germline V gene has CDR1 DFQATT and CDR2 SNEGSKA (reference sequence). The CDR3 spans 14 residues. CDR3: CSAGGTDDNSPLHF. The CDR3 nucleotides read TGCAGTGCTGGGGGGACGGACGATAATTCACCCCTCCACTTT.

This clonotype was detected only a few times. The CDR3 nucleotides read TGCAGTGCTAGAGACGACATGATGGGGAACACTGAAGCTTTCTTT. This sequence encodes CSARDDMMGNTEAFF. The rearrangement links TRBV20-1 to TRBJ1-1; D remains ambiguous. The CDR3 runs to 15 residues. Trimming took 0 bases from V and 1 from J, leaving 12 bases between them. Germline CDR1 is DFQATT and CDR2 is SNEGSKA (reference sequence).

This chain links TRBV7-8 with TRBJ2-7; D not resolved. In germline, CDR1 is SGHVS, CDR2 FQNEAQ. The V gene lost 10 bases and the J gene lost 0 bases, with 13 bases spanning the gap. This CDR3 region has 13 residues. CDR3 residues: CATHDLSSYEQYF. Written as DNA, the CDR3 is TGTGCCACCCACGACTTATCCTCCTACGAGCAGTACTTC.

CDR3 DNA: TGTGCCAGCAGTAAGAGAGTGTCCTGGGGTTCGTTCGAGCAGTACTTC. Protein sequence: CASSKRVSWGSFEQYF. The chain recombines TRBV21-1 with TRBJ2-7; the D call in the table, TRBD1, was not verified against the DNA. TRBV21-1 is an annotated pseudogene. This CDR3 contains 16 residues.

There are a few counts of this clonotype. The V gene is TRBV28, the J gene TRBJ1-6, with D unclear. There are 15 residues in the CDR3. Germline V lookup: CDR1 MDHEN, CDR2 SYDVKM. The V end lost 5 bases, the J end lost 2 bases, and 10 bases lay between the germline ends. As DNA, the CDR3 is TGTGCCAGCAGTGACGGAGGCCCCTATAATTCACCCCTCCACTTT. Protein product: CASSDGGPYNSPLHF.

This clonotype was counted only a few times. This chain links TRBV12-3 or TRBV12-4 with TRBJ1-5; 8 bases match TRBD1. Trimming took 2 bases from V and 2 from J; bases not matched to a gene: 20. CDR3 length: 21 residues. The CDR3 reads CASSLYVLGQESIRRNQPQHF. CDR3 sequence (DNA): TGTGCCAGCAGTTTATACGTGTTGGGACAGGAATCAATACGACGCAATCAGCCCCAGCATTTT.

The rearrangement uses TRBV19 and TRBJ1-5; no clear D. Between the trimmed V and J ends, which lost 4 bases and 5 bases, there was a span of 15 bases. Germline V gene sequence: CDR1 LNHDA, CDR2 SQIVND (reference sequence). The CDR3 spans 15 residues. The CDR3 is CASSTIDTDYQPQHF. In nucleotides, the CDR3 is TGTGCCAGTAGTACAATTGACACGGACTATCAGCCCCAGCATTTT. The whole variable domain, remainder taken from reference TRBV19 and TRBJ1-5, is DGGITQSPKYLFRKEGQNVTLSCEQNLNHDAMYWYRQDPGQGLRLIYYSQIVNDFQKGDIAEGYSVSREKKESFPLTVTSAQKNPTAFYLCASSTIDTDYQPQHFGDGTRLSIL.

V usage is TRBV28 and J usage is TRBJ1-3; the D is unclear. The CDR3 loop spans 16 amino acids. Deletions cut 7 bases from V and 0 bases from J, with 16 bases between. Per the germline V gene, CDR1 is MDHEN and CDR2 is SYDVKM. This CDR3 reads CASTPQTLISGNTIYF. In nucleotides, the CDR3 is TGTGCCAGCACACCCCAGACTCTCATCTCTGGAAACACCATATATTTT.

This chain links TRBV19 with TRBJ2-5, with D hard to call. The length of the CDR3 is 15 residues. The V end lost 7 bases, the J end lost 5 bases, and 20 bases lay between the germline ends. In germline, CDR1 is LNHDA, CDR2 SQIVND (reference sequence). The DNA for the CDR3 is TGTGCCAGTACCCCCAGTCGGCAGGCTCGGGAGACCCAGTACTTC. Translated: CASTPSRQARETQYF.

V usage is TRBV28 and J usage is TRBJ2-3; 9 bases match TRBD1. The CDR3 runs 16 residues. Germline CDR1 is MDHEN and CDR2 is SYDVKM. Trimming took 3 bases from V and 6 from J; bases not matched to a gene: 10. Here the CDR3 reads CASSFLGTGRADTQYF. The CDR3 region has the DNA TGTGCCAGCAGTTTCTTGGGGACAGGGAGGGCCGATACGCAGTATTTT.

The chain carries TRBV9 and TRBJ2-7; 11 nucleotides agree with TRBD1. The CDR3 runs to 13 residues. The junction had 2 bases not matched to a gene; V was cut back by 3 bases and J by 6 bases. Germline V CDR1 and CDR2: SGDLS, YYNGEE. CDR3 loop: CASSGGQGAEQYF. In DNA form, the CDR3 reads TGTGCCAGCAGCGGCGGACAGGGGGCCGAGCAGTACTTC.

The sample holds a few counts of this clonotype. The rearrangement joins TRBV28 to TRBJ1-1; 7 nucleotides agree with TRBD1. The CDR3 contains 13 residues. V trimming: 5 bases; J trimming: 5 bases; junction bases outside the gene matches: 5. Germline CDR1 reads MDHEN; CDR2 reads SYDVKM. CDR3 sequence reads: CASSPLQGTEAFF. DNA for the CDR3: TGTGCCAGCAGTCCCTTACAGGGGACTGAAGCTTTCTTT.

V gene TRBV6-1 combines with J gene TRBJ1-6, with D uncertain. Deletions cut 3 bases from V and 8 bases from J, with 5 bases between. The CDR3 covers 12 residues. Germline CDR1 and CDR2: MNHNS and SASEGT. This chain's CDR3 is CASSDWDSPLHF. The DNA for the CDR3 is TGTGCCAGCAGTGATTGGGATTCACCCCTCCACTTT.